These T cell receptor beta chains were read from a single sample in a study of T cell repertoires in ileal Crohn's disease. Assay: immunoSEQ multiplex PCR; the TCRdb copy retains only in-frame clones and omits some. The table includes 15,000 to 20,000 clones, roughly 70% detected once. Sequenced sample: ileal tissue. Receptor source: an adult with Crohn's disease. Both conserved end residues are part of each CDR3. Rows may omit the clone size; those that give it use once, few, many or a size class.

cdr3_aa j_call cdr3_length clone_size v_call
CASSWGDGDNQPQHF TRBJ1-5 15 . TRBV5-6
CASSLGTGETDTQYF TRBJ2-3 15 . TRBV4-2
CASSLQGDLETQYF TRBJ2-5 14 . TRBV7-8
CSFIPSGGHQETQYF TRBJ2-5 15 . TRBV29-1
CASGIGAYEQYF TRBJ2-7 12 . TRBV6-5
CASRRDSNEQFF TRBJ2-1 12 . TRBV4-1
CASSYFGLAGETQYF TRBJ2-5 15 . TRBV6-6
CATRPGLAPSNEQFF TRBJ2-1 15 few TRBV6-1
CASSYTGTGYYTF TRBJ1-2 13 once TRBV6-6
CASSLSVGSVSDTQYF TRBJ2-3 16 . TRBV5-1
CASSLGTSGGVYEQYF TRBJ2-7 16 . TRBV7-8
CASSLASTYEQYF TRBJ2-7 13 . TRBV5-1
CATSRDQSGANVLTF TRBJ2-6 15 . TRBV15
CASSSRGGGYGYTF TRBJ1-2 14 . TRBV6-6